The clone carrying this T cell receptor (beta chain) was detected only a few times. Its target is not known. This entry is derived from a study of cytomegalovirus exposure and HLA in healthy donors. The overall study: From 190 million or so T cells, an earlier analysis saw 90 million to 130 million unique TCR beta sequences.

Whole-study findings and limits: There was a cluster of highly shared sequence variants that was likely a sequencing artifact.

PCR was performed using 60 Vbeta and 13 Jbeta primers. Clones were read by immunoSEQ multiplex PCR, and TCRdb kept only the in-frame ones, dropping some. The data show 150,000 to 200,000 clones, 77% seen once. Looked up from germline, CDR1 is MNHNS and CDR2 is SASEGT. The V and J ends lost 10 bases and 2 bases respectively, with 14 bases between them. The CDR3 is made up of 13 amino acids. What was sequenced was PBMCs. The clonotype originates from a woman aged 25 to 45 in good health and CMV-seropositive. The chain has TRBV6-1 and TRBJ1-2, with a possible D match to TRBD1 (6 bases). For the CDR3, the DNA is TGTGCCACCTCTGCGGGGGCCAACTATGGCTACACCTTC. Its translation: CATSAGANYGYTF.